This TCR beta chain is from a study of blood T cells in healthy people across ages. Findings and limits, study-wide: Long-lived donors carried more naive CD4+ cells and greater diversity than aged donors. Age brought a roughly linear fall in TCR beta diversity measured per million T cells.

V shed 1 base and J shed 10 bases, with 13 bases lying between them. Germline CDR1 reads SGHTA; CDR2 reads FQGNSA. The CDR3 sequence is 13 residues long. Alongside a J-beta primer mix, a sample-barcoded 5' primer served in a second PCR lasting about 7 to 12 cycles. From the 5' RACE reads, TCRdb called clonotypes with MiXCR, one entry per CDR3 protein. Of about 1.4 million distinct CDR3 sequences listed, 59% were seen once; the top ten hold approximately 7%. On this clonotype itself: Its antigen is not known.

The gene calls are TRBV7-2 and TRBJ1-1; D ambiguous. Sequencing was performed on blood. This receptor was identified in a young man in good health. CDR3 residues: CASSLEGSFRAFF. CDR3 DNA sequence: TGTGCCAGCAGCTTAGAGGGCAGTTTCCGAGCTTTCTTT.